This T cell receptor (beta chain) was captured by sequencing in a study of blood T cell repertoires in COVID-19. Overall study: The origin of the acute and convalescent COVID-19 samples was the United States, Italy and Spain. PBMCs, B-cell-depleted T cells, or T cells provided the cDNA or gDNA that made up the material.

The trim removed 5 bases at V and 6 bases at J, leaving 9 bases unmatched. The CDR3 is 14 residues long. CDR1 and CDR2 (germline): SGHAT, FQNNGV. In the original workflow: Reference gene primer amplification gave estimated nucleated cell counts. The assay was immunoSEQ multiplex PCR, and TCRdb's table has in-frame clones only and misses some. V and J calls and clone size are as listed in that table; D and trimming were resolved from the DNA. The repertoire holds a few hundred thousand clones, with more than 75% as singletons. This clonotype was obtained from a human donor with acute or convalescent COVID-19. The donor label of this sample is uncertain. The specimen was peripheral blood. The V call is TRBV11-2, the J call TRBJ1-2, with 7 bases identical to TRBD1. CDR3 DNA sequence: TGTGCCAGCAGCACCACCGGGACAGTCCATGGCTACACCTTC. Translating it yields CASSTTGTVHGYTF.